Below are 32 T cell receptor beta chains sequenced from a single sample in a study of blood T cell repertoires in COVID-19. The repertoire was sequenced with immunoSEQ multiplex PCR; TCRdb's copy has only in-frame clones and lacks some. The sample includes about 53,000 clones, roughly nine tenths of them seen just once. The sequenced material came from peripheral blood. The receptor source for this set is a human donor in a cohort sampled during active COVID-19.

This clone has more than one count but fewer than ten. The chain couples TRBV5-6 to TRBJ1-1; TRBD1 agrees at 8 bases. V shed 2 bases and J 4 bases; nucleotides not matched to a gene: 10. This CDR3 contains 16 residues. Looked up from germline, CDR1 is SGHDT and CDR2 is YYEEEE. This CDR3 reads CASSFDRGVRGTEAFF. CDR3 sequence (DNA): TGTGCCAGCAGCTTCGACAGGGGAGTCAGGGGCACTGAAGCTTTCTTT.

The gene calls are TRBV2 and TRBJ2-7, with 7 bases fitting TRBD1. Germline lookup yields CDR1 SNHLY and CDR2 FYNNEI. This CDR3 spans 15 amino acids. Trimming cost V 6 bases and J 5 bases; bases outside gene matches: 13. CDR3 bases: TGTGCCAGCAGCCCCACAAGGGGGCAGGCTGACGAGCAGTACGTC. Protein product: CASSPTRGQADEQYV.

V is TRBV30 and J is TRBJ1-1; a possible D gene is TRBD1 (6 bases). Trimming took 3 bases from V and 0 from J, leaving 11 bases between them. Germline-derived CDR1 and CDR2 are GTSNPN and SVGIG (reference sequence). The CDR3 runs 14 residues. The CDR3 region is CAWRQGTLNTEAFF. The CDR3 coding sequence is TGTGCCTGGAGACAGGGAACCTTGAACACTGAAGCTTTCTTT.

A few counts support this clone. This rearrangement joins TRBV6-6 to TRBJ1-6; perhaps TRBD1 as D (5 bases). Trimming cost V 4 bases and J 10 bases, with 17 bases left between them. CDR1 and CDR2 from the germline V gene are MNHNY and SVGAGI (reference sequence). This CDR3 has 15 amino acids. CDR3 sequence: CASSSTRASESPLHF. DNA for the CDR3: TGTGCCAGCAGTTCTACCAGGGCGTCAGAATCACCCCTCCACTTT.

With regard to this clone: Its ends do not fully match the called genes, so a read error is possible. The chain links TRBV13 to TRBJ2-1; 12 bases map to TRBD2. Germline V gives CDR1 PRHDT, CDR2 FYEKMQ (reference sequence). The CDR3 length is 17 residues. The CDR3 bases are TGTGCCAGCAGCCTAGGAACTAGCGGGAGGTTTATCGATGAGCAGTTCTTC. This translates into CASSLGTSGRFIDEQFF.

The CDR3 spells CASSQALARSTGELFF. The CDR3 DNA reads TGCGCCAGCAGCCAAGCTCTAGCTAGGTCCACCGGGGAGCTGTTTTTT. V is TRBV4-3 and J is TRBJ2-2; tentatively, D is TRBD2 (5 bases). The germline gives CDR1 LGHNA, CDR2 YSLEER. The CDR3 runs to 16 residues. V dropped 1 base and J dropped 4 bases, with 13 bases sitting between them.

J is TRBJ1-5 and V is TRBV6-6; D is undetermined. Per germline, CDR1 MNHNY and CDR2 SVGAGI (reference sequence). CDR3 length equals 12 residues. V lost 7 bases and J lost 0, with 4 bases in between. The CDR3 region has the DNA TGTGCCAGCACCTCTAGCAATCAGCCCCAGCATTTT. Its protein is CASTSSNQPQHF.

The CDR3 protein is CSVVGQVPEAFF. Written as DNA, the CDR3 is TGCAGCGTTGTTGGGCAGGTCCCTGAAGCTTTCTTT. The V and J genes are TRBV29-1 and TRBJ1-1; D ambiguous. The CDR3 spans 12 residues. V lost 4 bases and J 6 bases, leaving 12 bases between the germline ends. Looked up from germline, CDR1 is SQVTM and CDR2 is ANQGSEA.

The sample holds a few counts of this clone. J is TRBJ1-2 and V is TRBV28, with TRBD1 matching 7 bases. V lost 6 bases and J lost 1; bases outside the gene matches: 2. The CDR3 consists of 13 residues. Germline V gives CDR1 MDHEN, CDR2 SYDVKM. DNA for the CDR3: TGTGCCAGCAGCCCAGGGGGTAACTATGGCTACACCTTC. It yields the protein CASSPGGNYGYTF.

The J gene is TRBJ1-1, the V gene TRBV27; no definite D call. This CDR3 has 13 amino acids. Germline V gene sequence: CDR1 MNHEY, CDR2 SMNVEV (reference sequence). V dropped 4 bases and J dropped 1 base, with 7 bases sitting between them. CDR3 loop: CASSYFGNTEAFF. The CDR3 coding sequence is TGTGCCAGCAGTTATTTCGGGAACACTGAAGCTTTCTTT.

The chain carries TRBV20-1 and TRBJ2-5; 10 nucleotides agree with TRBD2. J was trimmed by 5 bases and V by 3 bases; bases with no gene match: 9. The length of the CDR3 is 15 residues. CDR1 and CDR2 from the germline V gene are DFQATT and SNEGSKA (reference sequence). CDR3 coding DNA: TGCAGTGCTAGTATCCAGCGGGAGGGTTGGGAGACCCAGTACTTC. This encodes CSASIQREGWETQYF.

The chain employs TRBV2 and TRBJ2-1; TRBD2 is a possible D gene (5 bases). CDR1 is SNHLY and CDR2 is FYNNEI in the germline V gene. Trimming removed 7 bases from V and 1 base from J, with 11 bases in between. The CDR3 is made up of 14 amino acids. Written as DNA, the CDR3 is TGTGCCAGCATGGTGGCGGGTTCCTACAATGAGCAGTTCTTC. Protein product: CASMVAGSYNEQFF.

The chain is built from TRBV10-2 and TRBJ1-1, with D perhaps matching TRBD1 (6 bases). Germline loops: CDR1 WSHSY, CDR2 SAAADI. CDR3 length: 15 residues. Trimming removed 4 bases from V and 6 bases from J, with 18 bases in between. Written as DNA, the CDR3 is TGCGCCAGCAGTGGGTACAGGGCCATGGTCCCTGAAGCTTTCTTT. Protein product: CASSGYRAMVPEAFF.

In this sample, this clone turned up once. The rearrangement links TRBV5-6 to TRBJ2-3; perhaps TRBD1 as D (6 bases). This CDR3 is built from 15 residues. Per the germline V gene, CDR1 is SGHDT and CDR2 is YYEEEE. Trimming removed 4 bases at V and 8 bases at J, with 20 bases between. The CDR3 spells CASSQPGTSSGTQYF. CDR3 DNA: TGTGCCAGCAGCCAACCCGGGACAAGTTCGGGTACGCAGTATTTT.

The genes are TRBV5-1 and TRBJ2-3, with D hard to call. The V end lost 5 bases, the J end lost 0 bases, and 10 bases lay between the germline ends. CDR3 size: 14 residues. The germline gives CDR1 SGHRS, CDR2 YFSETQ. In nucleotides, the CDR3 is TGCGCCAGCAGAAGTTTCACTAGCACAGATACGCAGTATTTT. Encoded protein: CASRSFTSTDTQYF.

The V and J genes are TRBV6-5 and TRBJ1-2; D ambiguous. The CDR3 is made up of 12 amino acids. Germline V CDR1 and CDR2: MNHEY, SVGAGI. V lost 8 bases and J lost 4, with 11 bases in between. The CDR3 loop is CASSSPGYGYTF. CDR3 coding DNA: TGTGCCAGCTCGAGTCCCGGCTATGGCTACACCTTC.

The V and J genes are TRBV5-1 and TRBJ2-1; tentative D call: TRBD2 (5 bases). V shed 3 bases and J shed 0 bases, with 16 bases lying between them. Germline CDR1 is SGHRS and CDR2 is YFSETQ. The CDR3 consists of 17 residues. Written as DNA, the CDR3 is TGCGCCAGCAGCTGGAACCCCCCGAGGGCCTCCTACAATGAGCAGTTCTTC. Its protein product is CASSWNPPRASYNEQFF.

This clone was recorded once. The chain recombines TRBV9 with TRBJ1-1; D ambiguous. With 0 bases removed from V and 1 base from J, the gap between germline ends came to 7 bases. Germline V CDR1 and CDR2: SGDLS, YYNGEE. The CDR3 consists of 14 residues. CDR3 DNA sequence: TGTGCCAGCAGCGTAGGAGGTCAGAACACTGAAGCTTTCTTT. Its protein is CASSVGGQNTEAFF.

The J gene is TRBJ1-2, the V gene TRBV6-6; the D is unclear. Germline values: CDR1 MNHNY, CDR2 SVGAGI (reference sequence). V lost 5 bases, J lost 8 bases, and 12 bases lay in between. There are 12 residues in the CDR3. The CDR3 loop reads CASSTTNRGYTF. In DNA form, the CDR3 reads TGTGCCAGCAGTACGACAAACCGGGGCTACACCTTC.

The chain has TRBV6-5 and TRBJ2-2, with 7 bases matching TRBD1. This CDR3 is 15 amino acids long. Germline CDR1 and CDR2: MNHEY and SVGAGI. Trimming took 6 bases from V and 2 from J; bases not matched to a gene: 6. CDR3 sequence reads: CASRDGTVNTGELFF. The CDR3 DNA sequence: TGTGCCAGCAGGGACGGGACAGTCAACACCGGGGAGCTGTTTTTT.

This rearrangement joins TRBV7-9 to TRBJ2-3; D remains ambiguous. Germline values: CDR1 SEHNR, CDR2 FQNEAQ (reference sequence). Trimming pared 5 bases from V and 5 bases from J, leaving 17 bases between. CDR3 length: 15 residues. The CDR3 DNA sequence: TGTGCCAGCAGCCTCGGTCTTACTGGAGTAGATACGCAGTATTTT. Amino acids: CASSLGLTGVDTQYF.

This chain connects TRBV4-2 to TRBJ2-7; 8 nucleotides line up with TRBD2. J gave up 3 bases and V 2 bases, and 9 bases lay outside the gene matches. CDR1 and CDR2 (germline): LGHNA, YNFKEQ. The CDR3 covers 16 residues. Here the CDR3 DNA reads TGTGCCAGCAGCCAAAATGGGGGGGGACTAGACTACGAGCAGTACTTC. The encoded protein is CASSQNGGGLDYEQYF.

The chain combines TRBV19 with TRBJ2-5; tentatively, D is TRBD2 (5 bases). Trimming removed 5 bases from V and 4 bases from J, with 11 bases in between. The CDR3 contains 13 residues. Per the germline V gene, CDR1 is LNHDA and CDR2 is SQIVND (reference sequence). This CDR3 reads CASSGPGGETQYF. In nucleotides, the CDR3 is TGTGCCAGTAGTGGACCTGGAGGAGAGACCCAGTACTTC.

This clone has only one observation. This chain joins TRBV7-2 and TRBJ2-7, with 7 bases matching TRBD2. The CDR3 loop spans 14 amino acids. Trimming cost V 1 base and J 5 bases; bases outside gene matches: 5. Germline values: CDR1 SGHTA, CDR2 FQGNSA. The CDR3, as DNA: TGTGCCAGCAGCTTAGGCGGGAGTCCCAACGAGCAGTACTTC. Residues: CASSLGGSPNEQYF.

The CDR3 nucleotides read TGTGCCAGCGGCTACGCCCTGGACAGCACTGAAGCTTTCTTT. Amino acids: CASGYALDSTEAFF. This sequence joins TRBV27 and TRBJ1-1; a possible D gene is TRBD1 (6 bases). V gave up 8 bases and J gave up 4 bases, with 17 bases separating them. Per the germline V gene, CDR1 is MNHEY and CDR2 is SMNVEV (reference sequence). The CDR3 contains 14 residues.

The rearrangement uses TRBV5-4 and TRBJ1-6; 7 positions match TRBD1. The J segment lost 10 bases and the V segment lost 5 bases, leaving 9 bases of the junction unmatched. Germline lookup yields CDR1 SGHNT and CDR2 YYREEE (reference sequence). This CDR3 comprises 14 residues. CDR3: CASSLQGVRSPLHF. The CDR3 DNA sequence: TGTGCCAGCAGTCTTCAGGGGGTTCGATCACCCCTCCACTTT.

The CDR3, as DNA: TGTGCCAGCAGCCCCTTCGGACAGGGGAGGACTGAAGCTTTCTTT. It is translated as CASSPFGQGRTEAFF. The rearrangement uses TRBV9 and TRBJ1-1, with 9 bases fitting TRBD1. CDR1 is SGDLS, CDR2 YYNGEE, per germline. The CDR3 loop spans 15 amino acids. Trimming took 4 bases from V and 5 from J; bases not matched to a gene: 9.

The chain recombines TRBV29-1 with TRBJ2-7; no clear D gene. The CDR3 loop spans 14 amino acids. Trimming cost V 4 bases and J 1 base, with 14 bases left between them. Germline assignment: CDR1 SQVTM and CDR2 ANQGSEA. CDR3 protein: CSVVRGDGSYEQYF. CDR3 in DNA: TGCAGCGTTGTAAGAGGAGACGGATCCTACGAGCAGTACTTC.

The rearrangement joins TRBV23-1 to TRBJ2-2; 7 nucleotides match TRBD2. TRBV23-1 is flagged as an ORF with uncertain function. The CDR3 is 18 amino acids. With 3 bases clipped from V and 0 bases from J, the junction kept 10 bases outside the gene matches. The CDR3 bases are TGCGCCAGCAGTCATAGAAGGGAGGGACGGACGAACACCGGGGAGCTGTTTTTT. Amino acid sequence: CASSHRREGRTNTGELFF.

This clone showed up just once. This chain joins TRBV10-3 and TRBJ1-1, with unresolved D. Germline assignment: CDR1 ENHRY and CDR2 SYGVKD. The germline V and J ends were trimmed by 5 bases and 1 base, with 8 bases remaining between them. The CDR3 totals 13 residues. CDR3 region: CAISTDRNTEAFF. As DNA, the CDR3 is TGTGCCATCAGTACAGATAGGAACACTGAAGCTTTCTTT.

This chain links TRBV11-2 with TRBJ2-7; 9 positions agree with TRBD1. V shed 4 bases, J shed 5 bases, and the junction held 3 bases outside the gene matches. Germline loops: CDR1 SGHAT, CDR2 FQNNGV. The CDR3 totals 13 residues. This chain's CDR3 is CASSWDRVNEQYV. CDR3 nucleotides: TGTGCCAGCAGCTGGGACAGGGTGAACGAGCAGTACGTC.

The CDR3 loop is CASRMTGRSGNTIYF. CDR3 nucleotides: TGTGCCAGCAGAATGACAGGGAGGTCTGGAAACACCATATATTTT. The rearrangement joins TRBV5-8 to TRBJ1-3; 7 nucleotides agree with TRBD1. From germline, CDR1 is SGHTS and CDR2 YDEGEE. The CDR3 contains 15 residues. After removal of 5 bases from V and 1 base from J, the junction contained 6 bases not matched to a gene.